This T cell receptor (beta chain) appears in the sequencing data of a study of CD4 T cells in relation to SARS-CoV-2 and coronaviruses. Per the germline V gene, CDR1 is MGHRA and CDR2 is YSYEKL. This CDR3 has 15 amino acids. V shed 3 bases and J shed 2 bases, with 14 bases lying between them. Of note for this clone: Its specificity is unknown.

Unexposed donor CD4+ T cells date from about 2011-2018, before the COVID-19 pandemic. Isolation of CD4+ T cells took place after less than twelve days in culture. The protocol was immunoSEQ multiplex PCR, while the TCRdb copy is restricted to in-frame clones and leaves out a portion. The sample comprises 18,000 or so clones, around 75% of which are singletons, and 20% to 25% rests with the top ten. This sequence was found in a human donor in good health. Sequencing was done on a sample of CD4+ T cells from PBMCs, cultured in vitro. The chain carries TRBV4-1 and TRBJ2-7; D tentatively fits TRBD1 or TRBD2 (5 bases each). CDR3 sequence (DNA): TGCGCCAGCAGCCATCCCTGGGACGGTACCTACGAGCAGTACTTC. Translated: CASSHPWDGTYEQYF.